This T cell receptor (beta chain) came from a study of T cell responses to AZD1222 COVID-19 vaccine. The CDR3 sequence is 13 residues long. CDR1 KGHSH and CDR2 LQKENI come from the germline V gene. V shed 4 bases and J shed 2 bases, with 8 bases lying between them. In this sample, this clone turned up a few times. The assay was immunoSEQ multiplex PCR, and TCRdb's table has in-frame clones only and misses some. The data hold roughly 120,000 clones, with around 89% observed a single time. The material sequenced was peripheral blood, taken 28 days after the second AZD1222 dose. The sequence was obtained from an adult who received the AZD1222 COVID-19 vaccine. V is TRBV18 and J is TRBJ2-5; D gene unclear. The CDR3 protein is CASSLSAQETQYF. CDR3 nucleotide sequence: TGTGCCAGCTCACTGAGCGCGCAAGAGACCCAGTACTTC.